This T cell receptor beta chain stems from a study of technical replicates of blood from a few donors. The method was immunoSEQ multiplex PCR; TCRdb's version includes in-frame clones alone and lacks a portion of them. This table has roughly 80,000 clones, around 94% appearing once. J gave up 4 bases and V 6 bases, and 9 bases lay outside the gene matches. In germline, CDR1 is SGHAT, CDR2 FQNNGV. The CDR3 sequence is 15 residues long. J is TRBJ2-1 and V is TRBV11-2, with TRBD2 matching over 7 bases. The TCR was taken from a human donor in good health. The specimen sequenced was T cells isolated from PBMCs. CDR3 nucleotide sequence: TGTGCCAGCAGACCGATAAGCGGGGCTTACAATGAGCAGTTCTTC. This translates into CASRPISGAYNEQFF.